This T cell receptor beta chain was identified during a study of shared clonotypes between healthy human individuals (dated by TCRdb to about 2020). In terms of the full investigation: Three men and two women, aged 18 to 49 years, made up the cohort. To estimate repertoire size and how much clonotype sharing occurs between individuals, the study deeply sequenced the blood TCR repertoires of about five healthy adults. Libraries were prepared and TCR repertoires were sequenced by different laboratories using diverse techniques, in order to increase sequencing depth and limit assay-specific biases. Each donor's leukapheresis produced roughly between roughly 0.85 and 10 billion PBMCs. What the authors observed across the whole study: The genetic and exposure-history diversity represented was limited by the small number of donors. Sampling was restricted to blood, and TCR repertoires in tissue are likely to differ from TCR repertoires in blood. Based on pairwise subsampling, the degree of clonotype sharing among donors was expected to be affected by sequencing depth.

Per the germline V gene (reference sequence), GTSNPN is the CDR1 and SVGIG is the CDR2. From its cysteine to its phenylalanine, the CDR3 spans 15 amino acids. Just the 45-base CDR3 DNA is kept, in frame starting at base 1. Concerning this clone: Which antigen it targets is not known. The junction departs from the called germline gene at one end, perhaps through a read error. The same CDR3 arises from other DNA sequences in this sample as well.

Using the deep immunoSEQ assay, TCR CDR3 regions were amplified from genomic DNA by multiplex PCR. Extracted genomic DNA from each cell subset was spread evenly across all wells of several immunoSEQ 96-well plates, with each plate serving as a replicate. For unsorted PBMC, 250 to 300 ng genomic DNA, equal to about 30,000 T cell genomes, was loaded into each replicate PCR. Ten immunoSEQ deep assay plates were used to sequence unsorted PBMC genomic DNA. The purified libraries were quantified using a Qubit 3.0 fluorometer, sized with a Bioanalyzer 2100, and then quantified again using the KAPA Library Quantification kit. A separate single-read 150-cycle Illumina NextSeq 550 flow cell was used to sequence each immunoSEQ 96-well plate. The study's processing was this. The immunoSEQ output contained only junctional sequences without quality scores, so filtering could not match that applied to full-length reads. Sequences were annotated with PyIR, a Python wrapper for IgBLAST v1.9, using IMGT germline references to assign V/J genes and CDR3. Reads were filtered out if the reads had weak V/J assignments (E-value above 1e-6), no CDR3, stop codons, out-of-frame junctions, or ambiguous translated residues. V3J clonotypes were defined as sequences sharing an identical inferred V gene, J gene, and CDR3 amino acid sequence. Percentage overlap between repertoires was calculated by dividing the number of shared unique clonotypes by the size of the smaller repertoire. Repertoire richness was assessed with RTK rarefaction, the Chao1 estimator, and Recon v2.1 estimates of unobserved clonotypes. This is the immuneACCESS table as TCRdb keeps it, with only in-frame sequences that have V and J called. A part of the clones is gone; compared with another copy, unresolved V genes explain less than half, and the rest is unexplained. The V and J calls and clone size come from that table; D and trimming were worked out from the DNA. The sample includes some 530,000 clones, with around 80% observed a single time. The ten largest clones add up to about 12% of the sample.

Healthy HIV-negative adults with no recently reported acute infections or vaccinations were included as donors. Every donor was a Caucasian adult living in Nashville, Tennessee, USA. For unsorted samples, 90 million to 95 million PBMCs were counted, and genomic DNA was extracted using the QIAamp DNA Blood Mini kit. Blood was obtained by leukapheresis, after which PBMCs were separated by Ficoll-Histopaque density gradient centrifugation and cryopreserved in liquid nitrogen vapor phase. The chain is assembled from TRBV30 and TRBJ2-7; the D segment is perhaps TRBD1 or TRBD2, each sharing 5 matched bases. The receptor's source is a woman in her thirties or forties in good health. Some clones in this sample may be carry-over from other donors' samples. Sequenced input: PBMCs. The sequence in DNA is TGCGCCTGGAGTTACGGGACGGCAGTCTCCTACGAGCAGTACTTC. This yields the protein CAWSYGTAVSYEQYF.